This T cell receptor (beta chain) emerged from a study of shared clonotypes between healthy human individuals. In the case of this clone: The antigen is undetermined.

Naive-designated CD8 cells lacked CD45RO, were positively enriched for CCR7, and omitted terminally differentiated effector memory CD45RA+ cells. Germline values: CDR1 SNHLY, CDR2 FYNNEI. The CDR3 runs 13 residues. Deletions cut 3 bases from V and 3 bases from J, with 9 bases between. This table comes from immunoSEQ multiplex PCR, and its TCRdb copy is limited to in-frame clones, with some not included. Among roughly 2.1 million clones, under 95% were seen once, and the ten largest hold roughly 1.8%. Study conclusions and caveats: Naive CD4 clonotype sharing across a few donors was approximately 5%.

The chain carries TRBV2 and TRBJ2-7; no definite D call. The receptor was derived from a man aged 18 to 35 in good health. Some clones in this sample may be carry-over from other donors' samples. Sequenced: naive CD8+ T cells from PBMCs. The DNA for the CDR3 is TGTGCCAGCAGTGAGGGGTTATACTACGAGCAGTACTTC. Its translation is CASSEGLYYEQYF.